This entry concerns a single T cell receptor (beta chain). The sample originates from a study of T cells in tuberculosis. Study at large: Sequenced TCRs come from CD1B-GMM tetramer-binding T cells.

The method was immunoSEQ multiplex PCR; TCRdb's version includes in-frame clones alone and lacks a portion of them. There are about 59,000 clones in the sample; 80% to 85% occur only once, and 10% to 15% lies in the top ten. Sorting used thawed, overnight-rested PBMC stained with anti-CD3, a viability dye and GMM-loaded CD1B tetramer. C32 glucose monomycolate from Rhodococcus equi was loaded onto the CD1B tetramers. PBMC for tetramer sorting were first depleted of CD14-expressing monocytes. The CDR3 consists of 18 residues. Sequences were obtained from CD1b-GMM tetramer-negative cells sorted from PBMCs. The sequence was collected from an adult woman with latent tuberculosis. This sequence joins TRBV1 and TRBJ1-5; TRBD1, as called in the table, went unchecked against the DNA. TRBV1 is listed as a pseudogene. CDR3 DNA sequence: TGCACCAGCAGCCAAGGGGCCAGGGGGCCCTCGAGAGATCAGCCCCAGCATTTT. This sequence encodes CTSSQGARGPSRDQPQHF.